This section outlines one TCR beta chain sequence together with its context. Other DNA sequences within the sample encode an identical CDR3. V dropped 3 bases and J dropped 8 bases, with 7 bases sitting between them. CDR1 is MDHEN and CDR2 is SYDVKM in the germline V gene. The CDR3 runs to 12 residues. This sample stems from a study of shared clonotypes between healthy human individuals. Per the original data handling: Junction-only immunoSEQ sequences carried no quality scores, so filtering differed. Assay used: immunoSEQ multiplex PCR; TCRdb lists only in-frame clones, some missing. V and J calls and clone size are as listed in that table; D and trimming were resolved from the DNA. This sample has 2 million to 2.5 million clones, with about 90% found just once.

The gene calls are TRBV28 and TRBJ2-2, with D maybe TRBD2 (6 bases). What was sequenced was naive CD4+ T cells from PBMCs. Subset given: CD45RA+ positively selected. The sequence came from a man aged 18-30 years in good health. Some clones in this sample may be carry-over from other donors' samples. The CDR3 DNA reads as TGTGCCAGCAGTTTTCTAGCGGGGGAGCTGTTTTTT. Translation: CASSFLAGELFF.